The entry below describes one T cell receptor (beta chain). No antigen is known for it. This entry is derived from a study of shared clonotypes between healthy human individuals. Study information: The cohort had two women and a few men, ages 18 to 49. Whole-study findings and limits: A handful of donors held about 4.5% of naive CD4 clonotypes in common.

The assay was immunoSEQ multiplex PCR, and TCRdb's table has in-frame clones only and misses some. The sample carries 2,100,000 or so clones, nearly 97% recorded once. Germline CDR1 WSHSY, CDR2 SAAADI. The CDR3 is 15 residues long. V was shortened by 6 bases and J by 2 bases, with 11 bases between the two germline ends. A CD45RA-negative memory subset and a CD45RA+ naive subset were separated from the CD4+ cells. Sequenced sample: naive CD4+ T cells sorted from blood. Subset meaning: CD45RA+ positively selected. V is TRBV10-2 and J is TRBJ1-6; D is possibly TRBD1 (6 bases). This TCR came from a man between 18 and 29 years old in good health. CDR3 sequence: CASRKGVTYNSPLHF. The DNA of the CDR3 is TGCGCCAGCAGGAAGGGGGTAACCTATAATTCACCCCTCCACTTT.